The T cell receptor (beta chain) under discussion was sequenced for a study of T cells in Graves' hyperthyroidism and ophthalmopathy. Study-wide results and caveats: In the blood, most expanded thyroid clonotypes above 0.001 appeared as well.

RNA transcripts yielded amplified TCR beta CDR3 regions. When the TCR CDR3 underwent first-round RT-PCR, the HTBI primer set was used. In TCRdb, the multiplex PCR reads were re-called with MiXCR into one record per CDR3 protein. The table records approximately 640,000 distinct CDR3 sequences, approximately 15% of them present only once. Those patients with uncontrolled infection, other autoimmune disease, pregnancy or lactation were excluded. In making diagnoses, clinical symptoms, serum thyroxine and TRAb, thyroid ultrasound and orbital computed tomography were all used. This clonotype was recorded many times. Its matching antigen is unknown. The receptor comes from a man in his fifties with Graves' hyperthyroidism. The source material was blood.

Here the CDR3 DNA reads TGTGCCAGCAGTTTATCCACTAGCGGGGAAGAGACCCAGTACTTC. Residues: CASSLSTSGEETQYF. The chain has TRBV12-3 or TRBV12-4 and TRBJ2-5, with 10 bases identical to TRBD2. The V gene end was trimmed by 2 bases and the J gene end by 3 bases; junction bases not matched to a gene: 3. CDR3 length: 15 amino acids.